This note documents a single TCR beta chain sequence. Trimming took 0 bases from V and 5 from J, leaving 10 bases between them. Germline loops: CDR1 WNHNN, CDR2 SYGVQD (reference sequence). CDR3 length: 14 amino acids. The data derive from a study of blood T cell repertoires in COVID-19. In the original workflow: Nucleated cell counts were estimated from reference gene primer amplification. This table comes from immunoSEQ multiplex PCR, and its TCRdb copy is limited to in-frame clones, with some not included. V, J and clone size are taken as reported in that table, and D and trimming were inferred from the DNA itself. The sample has approximately 130,000 clones, 80% to 85% seen once.

Source material: peripheral blood. This TCR was recovered from a woman aged 55-70 years with active or convalescent COVID-19. The gene calls are TRBV10-1 and TRBJ2-5; possibly TRBD1 for D (5 bases). This chain's CDR3 is CASSESMGLETQYF. CDR3 DNA sequence: TGCGCCAGCAGTGAGTCGATGGGGCTGGAGACCCAGTACTTC.